The sequence of this TCR beta chain was determined in a study of cytomegalovirus exposure and HLA in healthy donors. Concerning this clone itself: Its cognate antigen is unknown.

Here immunoSEQ multiplex PCR was the method, and the copy in TCRdb shows in-frame clones only, minus some. The table has roughly 310,000 clones, roughly 88% seen once; the top ten hold roughly 0.96%. With V trimmed by 5 bases and J by 7 bases, 14 bases remained unmatched. The length of the CDR3 is 16 residues. The germline gives CDR1 SGHVS, CDR2 FNYEAQ. General study results and limits: A subsequent analysis found that TCR clusters from the first cohort also tended to co-occur in the 90 to 150 validation repertoires, with about 95% of cluster scores above 0.

Material for sequencing was PBMCs. This clonotype originated in a man aged 30-40 years in good health and CMV-seronegative. The chain recombines TRBV7-6 with TRBJ1-5; 7 bases map to TRBD1. This CDR3 reads CASSPSSRGQGQPQHF. Written as DNA, the CDR3 is TGTGCCAGCAGCCCCAGTTCGAGGGGGCAGGGGCAGCCCCAGCATTTT.